The T cell receptor beta chain described here comes from a study of blood T cell repertoires in COVID-19. Study in general: Specimens from acute and convalescent COVID-19 originated in the United States, Italy and Spain. T cells, B-cell-depleted T cells, or PBMCs provided the cDNA or gDNA that served as material.

As originally analysed: For nucleated cells, counts were estimated from reference gene primer amplification. Profiled with immunoSEQ multiplex PCR; TCRdb holds only in-frame clones, not every one. V, J and clone size reflect that table, while D and trimming were determined from the DNA. This sample carries about 170,000 clones, about 85% of them seen once, and the ten largest clones take approximately 6.9%. Patients of the Seattle cohort, enrolled during active infection, were followed longitudinally. The sample taken for sequencing was peripheral blood. The source of this sequence is a man older than 75 with COVID-19, enrolled during active disease.

The DNA of the CDR3 is TGTGCCAGCAGCCCTCCGGGGGGGGCACACACCGGGGAGCTGTTTTTT. Its protein is CASSPPGGAHTGELFF. V is TRBV6-6 and J is TRBJ2-2, with 8 bases identical to TRBD2. Germline values: CDR1 MNHNY, CDR2 SVGAGI (reference sequence). The CDR3 is made up of 16 amino acids. Trimming removed 6 bases from V and 3 bases from J; junction bases left unmatched: 9.